Below, one TCR beta chain is given with its context. Its specificity is not known. The sample comes from a study of shared clonotypes between healthy human individuals. General study points: In the sorted subsets, rarefaction showed sequencing was incomplete despite large depth.

TCRdb's table, derived via immunoSEQ multiplex PCR, lists solely in-frame clones and lacks some. This sample has about 2.1 million clones; around 93% occur once, and the top ten carry approximately 1.7%. Germline CDR1 and CDR2: SGHTA and FQGTGA. V lost 1 base and J lost 7, with 11 bases in between. This CDR3 is built from 13 residues. CD45RO-negative CD8 cells positively selected for CCR7 made up the naive population, which excluded terminally differentiated effector memory CD45RA+ cells. Each of the donors was a healthy adult who was HIV-negative and had not had a recent acute infection or vaccination. Within Nashville, Tennessee resided all donors, each a Caucasian adult.

The chain recombines TRBV7-3 with TRBJ2-7; D possibly corresponds to TRBD2 (6 bases). Sample: naive CD8+ T cells from PBMCs. This clonotype originated in a young man in good health. Some clones in this sample may be carry-over from other donors' samples. The CDR3 nucleotides are TGTGCCAGCAGCTTAATCAAAGGGACTGAGCAGTACTTC. This translates into CASSLIKGTEQYF.